These 2 T cell receptor beta chains were sequenced from one sample in a study of CD8 T cells in ankylosing spondylitis. MiXCR, run by TCRdb on the 5' RACE reads, gives a single entry per CDR3 protein. Among about 310,000 distinct CDR3 sequences listed, roughly 20% were seen once. The sequencing input was blood, either unsorted or a sorted T cell fraction (not recorded which). Every receptor here comes from a female donor with ankylosing spondylitis or in good health (not recorded which).

In this sample, this clonotype turned up a few times. This chain connects TRBV2 to TRBJ2-1; TRBD2 matches 14 bases. Trimming took 4 bases from V and 13 from J; bases not matched to a gene: 6. The CDR3 runs to 14 residues. CDR1 and CDR2 from the germline V gene are SNHLY and FYNNEI. CDR3 protein: CASSGGTSGSHQFF. The CDR3 nucleotides are TGTGCCAGCAGTGGGGGGACTAGCGGGAGCCATCAGTTCTTC.

The chain uses TRBV25-1 and TRBJ1-5; D is possibly TRBD1 (5 bases). This CDR3 is built from 14 residues. CDR1 and CDR2 (germline): MGHDK, SYGVNS. The V and J ends lost 4 bases and 6 bases respectively, with 13 bases between them. CDR3 amino acids: CASSAARVGQPQHF. In nucleotides, the CDR3 is TGTGCCAGCAGTGCCGCCAGGGTGGGTCAGCCCCAGCATTTT.